This TCR beta chain was recovered during a study of T-cell reconstitution after alpha-beta-depleted transplantation in children. To note about this clonotype: Its target is unknown.

Between the trimmed V and J ends, which lost 8 bases and 6 bases, there was a span of 14 bases. CDR3 size: 12 residues. Germline V gene data show CDR1 as MNHEY and CDR2 as SVGAGI. Study outcomes and limitations: About two months after transplant, alpha-beta T cells reportedly came from several hundred expanded graft clones. One year post-transplant, T-cell counts and diversity were largely derived from T cells produced anew. Certain patients had high TCRbeta diversity at day 60, and it came from recipient T cells and thymic progenitors that survived.

Library preparation (for TCRbeta) was performed with unique molecular identifiers. TCRdb fed the PCR reads into MiXCR, producing one record per CDR3 protein. The sample has about 490,000 distinct CDR3 sequences, 10% to 13% seen once. This chain links TRBV6-5 with TRBJ2-7, with D possibly being TRBD2 (6 bases). The source of this sequence is a child younger than 10 with inherited bone marrow failure, due to receive a stem cell transplant. The material was PBMCs, obtained before TCRalphabeta/CD19-depleted stem cell transplant. As DNA, the CDR3 is TGTGCCAGCGGGGTAGAGGGAGGCGAGCAGTACTTC. The encoded protein is CASGVEGGEQYF.